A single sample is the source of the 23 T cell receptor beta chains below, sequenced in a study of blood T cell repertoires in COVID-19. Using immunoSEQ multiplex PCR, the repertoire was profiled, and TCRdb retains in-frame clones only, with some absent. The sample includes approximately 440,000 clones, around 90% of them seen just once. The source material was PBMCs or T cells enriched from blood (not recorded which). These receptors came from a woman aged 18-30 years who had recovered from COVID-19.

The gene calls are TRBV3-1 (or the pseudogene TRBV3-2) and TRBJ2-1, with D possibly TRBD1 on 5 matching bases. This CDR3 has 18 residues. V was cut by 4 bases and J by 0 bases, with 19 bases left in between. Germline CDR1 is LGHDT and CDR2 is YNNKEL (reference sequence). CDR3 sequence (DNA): TGTGCCAGCAGCCCGCCCACCACAGGACCCCTCTCCTACAATGAGCAGTTCTTC. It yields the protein CASSPPTTGPLSYNEQFF.

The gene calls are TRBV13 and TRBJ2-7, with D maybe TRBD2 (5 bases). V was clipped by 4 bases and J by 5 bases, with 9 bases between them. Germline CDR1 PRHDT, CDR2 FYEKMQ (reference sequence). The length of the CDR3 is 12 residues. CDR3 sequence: CASSSSEDEQYF. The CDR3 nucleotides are TGTGCCAGCAGCTCCTCGGAGGACGAGCAGTACTTC.

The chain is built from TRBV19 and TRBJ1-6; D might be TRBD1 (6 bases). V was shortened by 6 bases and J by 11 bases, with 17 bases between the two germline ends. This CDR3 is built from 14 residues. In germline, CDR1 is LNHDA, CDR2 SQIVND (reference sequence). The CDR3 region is CASSPHREEAPLHF. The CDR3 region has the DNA TGTGCCAGTAGCCCCCACAGGGAAGAAGCACCCCTCCACTTT.

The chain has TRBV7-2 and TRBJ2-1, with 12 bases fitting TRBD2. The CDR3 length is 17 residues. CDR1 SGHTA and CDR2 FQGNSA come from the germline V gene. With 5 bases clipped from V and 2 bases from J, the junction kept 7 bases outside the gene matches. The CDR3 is CASSPRLAGVTYNEQFF. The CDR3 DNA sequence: TGTGCCAGCAGCCCCAGACTAGCGGGGGTAACCTACAATGAGCAGTTCTTC.

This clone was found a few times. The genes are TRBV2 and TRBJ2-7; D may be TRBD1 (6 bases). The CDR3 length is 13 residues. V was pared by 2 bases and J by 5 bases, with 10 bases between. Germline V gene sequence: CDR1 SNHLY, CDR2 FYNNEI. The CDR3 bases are TGTGCCAGCAGTGAATATACAGGGAACGAGCAGTACTTC. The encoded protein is CASSEYTGNEQYF.

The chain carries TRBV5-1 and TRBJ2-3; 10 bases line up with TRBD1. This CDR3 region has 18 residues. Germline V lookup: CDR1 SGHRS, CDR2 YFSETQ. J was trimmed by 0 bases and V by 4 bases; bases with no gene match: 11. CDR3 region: CASSPLPRQGASTDTQYF. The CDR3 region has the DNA TGCGCCAGCAGCCCCCTCCCGAGACAGGGGGCAAGCACAGATACGCAGTATTTT.

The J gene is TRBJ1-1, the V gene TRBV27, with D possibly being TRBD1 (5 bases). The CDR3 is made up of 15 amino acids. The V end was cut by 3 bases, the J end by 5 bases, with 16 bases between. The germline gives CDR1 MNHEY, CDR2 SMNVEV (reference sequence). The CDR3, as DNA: TGTGCCAGCAGTTTGAGTAGTGGAGGGGTAACTGAAGCTTTCTTT. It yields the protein CASSLSSGGVTEAFF.

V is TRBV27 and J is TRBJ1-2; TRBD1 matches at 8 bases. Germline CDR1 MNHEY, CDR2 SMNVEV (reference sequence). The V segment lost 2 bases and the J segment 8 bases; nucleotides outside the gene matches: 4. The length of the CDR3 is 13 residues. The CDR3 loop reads CASSLQGAPGYTF. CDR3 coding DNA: TGTGCCAGCAGTTTACAGGGGGCGCCGGGCTACACCTTC.

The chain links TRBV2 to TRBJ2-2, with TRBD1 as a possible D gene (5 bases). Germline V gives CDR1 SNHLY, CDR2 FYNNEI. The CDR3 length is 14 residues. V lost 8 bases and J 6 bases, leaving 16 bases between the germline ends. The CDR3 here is CASRRSGIPGELFF. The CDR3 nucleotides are TGTGCCAGCCGACGATCAGGGATCCCCGGGGAGCTGTTTTTT.

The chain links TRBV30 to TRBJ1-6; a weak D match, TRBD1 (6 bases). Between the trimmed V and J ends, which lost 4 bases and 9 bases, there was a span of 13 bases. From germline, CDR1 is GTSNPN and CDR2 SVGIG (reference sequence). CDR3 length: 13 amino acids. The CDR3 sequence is CAWMPGVPSPLHF. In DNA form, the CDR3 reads TGTGCCTGGATGCCAGGGGTGCCTTCACCCCTCCACTTT.

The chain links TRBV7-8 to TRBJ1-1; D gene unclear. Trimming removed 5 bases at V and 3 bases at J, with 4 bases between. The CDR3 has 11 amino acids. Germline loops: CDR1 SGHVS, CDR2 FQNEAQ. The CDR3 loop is CASSPYTEAFF. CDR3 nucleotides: TGTGCCAGCAGCCCATACACTGAAGCTTTCTTT.

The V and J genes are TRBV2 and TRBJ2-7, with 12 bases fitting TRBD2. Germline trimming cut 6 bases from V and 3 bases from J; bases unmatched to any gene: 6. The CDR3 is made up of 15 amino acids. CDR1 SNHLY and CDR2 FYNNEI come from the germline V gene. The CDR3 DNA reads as TGTGCCAGCAGCGTAACTAGCGGGGGGCTCTACGAGCAGTACTTC. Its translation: CASSVTSGGLYEQYF.

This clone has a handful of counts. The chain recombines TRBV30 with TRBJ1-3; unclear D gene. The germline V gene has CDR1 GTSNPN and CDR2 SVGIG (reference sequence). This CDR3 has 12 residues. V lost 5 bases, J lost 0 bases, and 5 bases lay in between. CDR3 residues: CAWGSSGNTIYF. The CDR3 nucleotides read TGTGCCTGGGGGAGCTCTGGAAACACCATATATTTT. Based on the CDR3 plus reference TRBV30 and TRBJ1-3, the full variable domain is SQTIHQWPATLVQPVGSPLSLECTVEGTSNPNLYWYRQAAGRGLQLLFYSVGIGQISSEVPQNLSASRPQDRQFILSSKKLLLSDSGFYLCAWGSSGNTIYFGEGSWLTVV.

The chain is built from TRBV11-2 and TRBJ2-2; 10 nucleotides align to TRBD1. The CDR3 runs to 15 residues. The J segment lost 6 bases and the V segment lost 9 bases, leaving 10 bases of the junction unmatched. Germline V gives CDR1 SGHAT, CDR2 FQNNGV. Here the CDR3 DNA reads TGTGCCAGACTAGCTTTGACAGGGGGCCCCGGGGAGCTGTTTTTT. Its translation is CARLALTGGPGELFF.

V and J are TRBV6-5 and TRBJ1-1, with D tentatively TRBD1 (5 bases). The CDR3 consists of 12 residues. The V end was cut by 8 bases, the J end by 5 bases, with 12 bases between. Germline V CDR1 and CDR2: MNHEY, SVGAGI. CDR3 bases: TGTGCCAGCGGACGGGGGGAAACTGAAGCTTTCTTT. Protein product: CASGRGETEAFF.

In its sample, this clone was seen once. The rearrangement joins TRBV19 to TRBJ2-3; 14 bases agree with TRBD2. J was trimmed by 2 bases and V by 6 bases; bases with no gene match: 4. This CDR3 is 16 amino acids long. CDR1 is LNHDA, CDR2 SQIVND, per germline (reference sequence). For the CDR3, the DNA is TGTGCCAGTAGGAGGACTAGCGGGGGGCCCACAGATACGCAGTATTTT. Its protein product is CASRRTSGGPTDTQYF.

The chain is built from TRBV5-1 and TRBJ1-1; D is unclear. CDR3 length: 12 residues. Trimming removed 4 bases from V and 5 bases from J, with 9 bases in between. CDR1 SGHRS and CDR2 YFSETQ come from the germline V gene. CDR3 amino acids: CASSEEPTEAFF. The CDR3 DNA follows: TGCGCCAGCAGCGAGGAGCCAACTGAAGCTTTCTTT.

CDR3 bases: TGCAGCGCCCGCGGGGGGGGGTATGGCTACACCTTC. It encodes CSARGGGYGYTF. The V gene is TRBV29-1, the J gene TRBJ1-2; D may be TRBD1 (5 bases). Per the germline V gene, CDR1 is SQVTM and CDR2 is ANQGSEA. The CDR3 spans 12 residues. Deletions cut 7 bases from V and 5 bases from J, with 14 bases between.

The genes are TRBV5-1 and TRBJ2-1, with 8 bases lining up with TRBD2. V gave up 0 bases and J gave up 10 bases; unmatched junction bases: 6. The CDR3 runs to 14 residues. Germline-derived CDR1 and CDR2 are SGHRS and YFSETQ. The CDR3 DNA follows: TGCGCCAGCAGCTTGGGGGAGATAGCGGGAGAGCAGTTCTTC. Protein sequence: CASSLGEIAGEQFF.

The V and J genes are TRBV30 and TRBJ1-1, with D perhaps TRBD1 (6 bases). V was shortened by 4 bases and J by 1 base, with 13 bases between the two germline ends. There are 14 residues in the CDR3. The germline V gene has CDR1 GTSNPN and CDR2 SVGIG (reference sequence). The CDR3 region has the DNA TGTGCCTGGAACTTACAGGGAGAGAACACTGAAGCTTTCTTT. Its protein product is CAWNLQGENTEAFF.

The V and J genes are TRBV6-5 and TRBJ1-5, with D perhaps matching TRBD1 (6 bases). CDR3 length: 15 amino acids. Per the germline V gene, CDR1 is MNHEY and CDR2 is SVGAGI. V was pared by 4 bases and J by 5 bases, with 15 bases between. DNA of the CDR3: TGTGCCAGCAGTTTAACCAGGGGAGGGGATCAGCCCCAGCATTTT. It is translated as CASSLTRGGDQPQHF.

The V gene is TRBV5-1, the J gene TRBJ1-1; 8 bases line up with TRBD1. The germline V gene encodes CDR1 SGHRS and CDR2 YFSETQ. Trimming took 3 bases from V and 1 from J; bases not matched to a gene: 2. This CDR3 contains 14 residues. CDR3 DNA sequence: TGCGCCAGCAGCTACGGGACAGGGAACACTGAAGCTTTCTTT. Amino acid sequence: CASSYGTGNTEAFF.

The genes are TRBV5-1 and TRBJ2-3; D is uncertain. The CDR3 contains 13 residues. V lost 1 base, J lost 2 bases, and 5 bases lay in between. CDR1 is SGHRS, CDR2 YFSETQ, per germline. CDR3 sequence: CASSLLYTDTQYF. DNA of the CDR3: TGCGCCAGCAGCTTGTTGTACACAGATACGCAGTATTTT.